Here is one T cell receptor beta chain with its context. What it recognizes is unknown. The data were taken from a study of vaccination and CD4 T cells after COVID-19. Cultured CD4+ T cell DNA underwent sequencing with the Oncomine TCR Beta short-read assay. TCRdb re-called the PCR reads with MiXCR, one entry per CDR3 protein. Here the sample spans under 25,000 distinct CDR3 sequences, roughly 40% being singletons. Treatment of the sample: approximately nine-day PBMC culture with coronavirus spike peptide pools or control peptides (ViraFEST assay). CDR1 MNHEY and CDR2 SVGAGI come from the germline V gene. Trimming left V 0 bases short and J 3 bases short, with 9 bases between. There are 15 residues in the CDR3.

The V and J genes are TRBV6-5 and TRBJ1-5, with unresolved D. This clonotype was obtained from a human donor who had recovered from COVID-19. The material sequenced was CD4+ T cells from blood, cultured in vitro, taken after SARS-CoV-2 vaccination. The chain's CDR3 is CASSYSGQLNQPQHF. CDR3 bases: TGTGCCAGCAGTTACTCTGGGCAGCTCAATCAGCCCCAGCATTTT.